The 29 T cell receptor beta chains below all came from one sample that was sequenced in a study of T cell changes during pregnancy in multiple sclerosis. Repertoires were generated with immunoSEQ multiplex PCR, while TCRdb's copy carries only in-frame clones and drops some. Here the sample spans 50,000 to 60,000 clones, more than 80% being singletons. The material was CD4+ T cells from peripheral blood mononuclear cells, obtained in the first trimester of pregnancy. Receptors were obtained from a female donor with multiple sclerosis, enrolled in a pregnancy study.

The rearrangement joins TRBV7-8 to TRBJ1-2; possibly TRBD1 for D (6 bases). The CDR3 length is 15 residues. The ends were cut back, 2 bases at V and 3 bases at J, with 13 bases in the middle. Germline V gives CDR1 SGHVS, CDR2 FQNEAQ. In DNA, the CDR3 is TGTGCCAGCAGCTTAAGCGGGACACAGGACTATGGCTACACCTTC. Translated: CASSLSGTQDYGYTF.

The chain uses TRBV27 and TRBJ1-1; D gene ambiguous. This CDR3 contains 14 residues. The germline V and J ends were trimmed by 5 bases and 4 bases, with 14 bases remaining between them. Germline CDR1 and CDR2: MNHEY and SMNVEV (reference sequence). In DNA form, the CDR3 reads TGTGCCAGCAGTACGCGAGAGTCGGTCACTGAAGCTTTCTTT. Protein product: CASSTRESVTEAFF.

The chain joins TRBV28 to TRBJ1-1, with 7 bases that match TRBD1. The CDR3 runs to 14 residues. The germline V gene has CDR1 MDHEN and CDR2 SYDVKM. Trimming cost V 5 bases and J 7 bases; bases outside gene matches: 10. The DNA of the CDR3 is TGTGCCAGCAGTCTTGGAGGGGGCAGGGATGAAGCTTTCTTT. Amino acid sequence: CASSLGGGRDEAFF.

The J gene is TRBJ2-5, the V gene TRBV5-4, with 10 nucleotides matching TRBD1. V shed 3 bases and J 4 bases; nucleotides not matched to a gene: 3. The CDR3 is 14 residues long. The germline V gene encodes CDR1 SGHNT and CDR2 YYREEE (reference sequence). CDR3 amino acids: CASSWTGGRETQYF. CDR3 nucleotides: TGTGCCAGCAGCTGGACAGGGGGACGAGAGACCCAGTACTTC.

This chain uses TRBV12-5 with TRBJ2-3, with a possible D match to TRBD2 (5 bases). The germline V and J ends were trimmed by 3 bases and 2 bases, with 12 bases remaining between them. CDR3 length: 15 residues. Germline V gives CDR1 LGHNT, CDR2 FRNRAP. The CDR3 sequence is CASGLEGHHTDTQYF. The CDR3 DNA reads as TGTGCTAGTGGTTTAGAGGGTCATCACACAGATACGCAGTATTTT.

This chain links TRBV19 with TRBJ2-7, with TRBD2 matching 7 bases. CDR3 length: 15 amino acids. The junction had 11 bases not matched to a gene; V was cut back by 6 bases and J by 3 bases. Germline CDR1 LNHDA, CDR2 SQIVND (reference sequence). The CDR3 here is CASSAPEGGRYEQYF. The CDR3 DNA sequence: TGTGCCAGTAGCGCCCCAGAGGGAGGGCGCTACGAGCAGTACTTC.

The chain recombines TRBV4-3 with TRBJ1-2, with D hard to call. The V gene lost 0 bases and the J gene lost 5 bases, with 10 bases spanning the gap. In germline, CDR1 is LGHNA, CDR2 YSLEER. The CDR3 sequence is 14 residues long. In DNA, the CDR3 is TGCGCCAGCAGCCAAGAAGTCCAGGCTTATGGCTACACCTTC. This gives the protein CASSQEVQAYGYTF.

V and J are TRBV27 and TRBJ1-5; D remains ambiguous. Germline V gene data show CDR1 as MNHEY and CDR2 as SMNVEV (reference sequence). V shed 3 bases and J shed 0 bases, with 6 bases lying between them. The CDR3 covers 14 residues. As DNA, the CDR3 is TGTGCCAGCAGTTTCGGGGATAGCAATCAGCCCCAGCATTTT. Its protein product is CASSFGDSNQPQHF.

This chain connects TRBV20-1 to TRBJ1-1; no firm D call. The CDR3 is 10 residues long. V was pared by 4 bases and J by 3 bases, with 3 bases between. CDR1 is DFQATT, CDR2 SNEGSKA, per germline (reference sequence). CDR3 region: CSATYTEAFF. DNA for the CDR3: TGCAGTGCTACGTACACTGAAGCTTTCTTT.

This chain uses TRBV6-5 with TRBJ1-6; the D is unclear. Per germline, CDR1 MNHEY and CDR2 SVGAGI. V shed 4 bases and J shed 5 bases, with 9 bases lying between them. There are 14 residues in the CDR3. This CDR3 reads CASSFGSDNSPLHF. The DNA for the CDR3 is TGTGCCAGCAGTTTCGGTTCCGATAATTCACCCCTCCACTTT.

The chain combines TRBV5-1 with TRBJ2-2; no clear D gene. V dropped 3 bases and J dropped 3 bases, with 15 bases sitting between them. The CDR3 extends over 16 amino acids. Germline V CDR1 and CDR2: SGHRS, YFSETQ. The CDR3 loop reads CASSYYRVEDTGELFF. In DNA form, the CDR3 reads TGCGCCAGCAGCTACTATCGAGTAGAGGACACCGGGGAGCTGTTTTTT.

The rearrangement uses TRBV5-1 and TRBJ2-7, with TRBD2 identical over 13 bases. This CDR3 is built from 16 residues. The J segment lost 0 bases and the V segment lost 4 bases, leaving 4 bases of the junction unmatched. Germline-derived CDR1 and CDR2 are SGHRS and YFSETQ. This CDR3 reads CASSLGLAGSSYEQYF. For the CDR3, the DNA is TGCGCCAGCAGCCTGGGACTAGCGGGATCCTCCTACGAGCAGTACTTC.

The rearrangement links TRBV27 to TRBJ2-5, with D possibly TRBD2 on 6 matching bases. This CDR3 has 17 amino acids. Germline values: CDR1 MNHEY, CDR2 SMNVEV (reference sequence). V was cut by 1 base and J by 5 bases, with 20 bases left in between. The CDR3 DNA reads TGTGCCAGCAGTTTATACGGGAGCGGATTAATTGGGGAGACCCAGTACTTC. It codes for CASSLYGSGLIGETQYF.

V usage is TRBV7-2 and J usage is TRBJ2-3; D is perhaps TRBD2 (6 bases). The CDR3 contains 16 residues. Germline loops: CDR1 SGHTA, CDR2 FQGNSA. Trimming took off 0 bases at V and 4 bases at J, with 14 bases between the two ends. The CDR3 DNA reads TGTGCCAGCAGCTTAGCATTCCCGGGAGTATCAGATACGCAGTATTTT. Translated, it gives CASSLAFPGVSDTQYF.

The CDR3 nucleotides are TGTGCCAGCAGACGTGCTAGCATAAGGGAGACCCAGTACTTC. Translating gives CASRRASIRETQYF. The chain employs TRBV7-2 and TRBJ2-5; TRBD2 is a possible D gene (5 bases). The CDR3 extends over 14 amino acids. Trimming removed 6 bases at V and 5 bases at J, with 16 bases between. Germline lookup yields CDR1 SGHTA and CDR2 FQGNSA.

V is TRBV27 and J is TRBJ1-1, with D perhaps matching TRBD1 (5 bases). Germline V CDR1 and CDR2: MNHEY, SMNVEV (reference sequence). There are 14 residues in the CDR3. V was clipped by 2 bases and J by 0 bases, with 7 bases between them. The CDR3 bases are TGTGCCAGCAGTTTAAACAGGTTGAACACTGAAGCTTTCTTT. Amino acids: CASSLNRLNTEAFF.

This clone has only a few counts. This chain uses TRBV2 with TRBJ2-7; 8 nucleotides align to TRBD1. The CDR3 totals 12 residues. Per germline, CDR1 SNHLY and CDR2 FYNNEI. Trimming removed 6 bases from V and 3 bases from J; junction bases left unmatched: 1. CDR3 loop: CASSTGGYEQYF. CDR3 nucleotides: TGTGCCAGCAGCACAGGGGGCTACGAGCAGTACTTC.

This clone was detected only a few times. Distinct nucleotide sequences in the sample also encode this CDR3. The chain joins TRBV7-3 to TRBJ2-1; 10 nucleotides agree with TRBD2. This CDR3 region has 15 residues. V shed 3 bases, J shed 9 bases, and the junction held 8 bases outside the gene matches. From germline, CDR1 is SGHTA and CDR2 FQGTGA. The CDR3 coding sequence is TGTGCCAGCAGCTTGCGGATAGCGGGAGGTGGTGAGCAGTTCTTC. Translated: CASSLRIAGGGEQFF.

The chain carries TRBV5-4 and TRBJ2-1; D perhaps matches TRBD2 (5 bases). Germline V gene data show CDR1 as SGHNT and CDR2 as YYREEE (reference sequence). Trimming cost V 4 bases and J 0 bases, with 14 bases left between them. CDR3 size: 16 residues. The chain's CDR3 is CASSRGSRSSYNEQFF. CDR3 coding DNA: TGTGCCAGCAGCCGAGGGTCCCGAAGCTCCTACAATGAGCAGTTCTTC.

V and J are TRBV7-2 and TRBJ1-5; D might be TRBD1 (5 bases). The germline V and J ends were trimmed by 5 bases and 2 bases, with 19 bases remaining between them. This CDR3 region has 17 residues. CDR1 and CDR2 (germline): SGHTA, FQGNSA. DNA for the CDR3: TGTGCCAGCAGCCGGGCAGGCGGTGGGGCTGGCAATCAGCCCCAGCATTTT. It yields the protein CASSRAGGGAGNQPQHF.

The chain couples TRBV7-9 to TRBJ2-2, with 8 bases matching TRBD1. The germline V gene has CDR1 SEHNR and CDR2 FQNEAQ (reference sequence). Losses at the gene ends were 5 bases for V and 7 bases for J; bases not matched to a gene: 9. CDR3 length: 15 amino acids. The CDR3 nucleotides are TGTGCCAGCAGCCCAGGGGGCCCCAGAGGCGGGGAGCTGTTTTTT. Its translation is CASSPGGPRGGELFF.

The gene calls are TRBV28 and TRBJ2-3, with TRBD2 as a possible D gene (6 bases). Germline-derived CDR1 and CDR2 are MDHEN and SYDVKM. This CDR3 is built from 14 residues. Trimming left V 3 bases short and J 2 bases short, with 9 bases between. The CDR3 DNA is TGTGCCAGCAGTTTTTTAGCGGTCACAGATACGCAGTATTTT. It yields the protein CASSFLAVTDTQYF.

V is TRBV6-5 and J is TRBJ1-1, with D unresolved. There are 16 residues in the CDR3. Trimming took off 2 bases at V and 3 bases at J, with 16 bases between the two ends. Germline CDR1 MNHEY, CDR2 SVGAGI. CDR3 nucleotides: TGTGCCAGCAGTTACCTCTCGGTGGGGAGGGACACTGAAGCTTTCTTT. This encodes CASSYLSVGRDTEAFF.

The V call is TRBV5-1, the J call TRBJ1-1; possibly TRBD1 for D (6 bases). This CDR3 has 15 residues. The V and J ends lost 6 bases and 2 bases respectively, with 17 bases between them. The germline V gene has CDR1 SGHRS and CDR2 YFSETQ. The CDR3 is CASTKGQFPNTEAFF. CDR3 bases: TGCGCCAGCACAAAAGGACAGTTCCCTAACACTGAAGCTTTCTTT.

The chain couples TRBV29-1 to TRBJ2-3, with 13 bases identical to TRBD2. CDR3 length equals 13 residues. From germline, CDR1 is SQVTM and CDR2 ANQGSEA. This chain's CDR3 is CSGTSGTTDTQYF. The CDR3 DNA reads TGCAGTGGGACTAGCGGGACCACAGATACGCAGTATTTT.

V gene TRBV11-3 combines with J gene TRBJ1-2, with D possibly matching TRBD1 (6 bases). The germline V and J ends were trimmed by 0 bases and 3 bases, with 8 bases remaining between them. Germline CDR1 is SGHNT and CDR2 is YENEEA. The CDR3 runs 14 residues. The CDR3 sequence is CASSLEAGDYGYTF. CDR3 sequence (DNA): TGTGCCAGCAGCTTAGAGGCAGGGGACTATGGCTACACCTTC.

This chain joins TRBV7-8 and TRBJ2-2; 11 bases line up with TRBD2. The germline CDR1 and CDR2 sequences are SGHVS and FQNEAQ. Losses at the gene ends were 2 bases for V and 5 bases for J; bases not matched to a gene: 4. This CDR3 is built from 16 residues. CDR3 loop: CASSLTSGSGTGELFF. CDR3 sequence (DNA): TGTGCCAGCAGCTTAACTAGCGGGAGTGGTACCGGGGAGCTGTTTTTT.

V usage is TRBV7-6 and J usage is TRBJ2-1; 7 bases are a match to TRBD2. V lost 2 bases and J lost 7; bases outside the gene matches: 8. The germline V gene encodes CDR1 SGHVS and CDR2 FNYEAQ. CDR3 length: 15 residues. DNA of the CDR3: TGTGCCAGCAGCTTAAGCGGCGGGAGTGTTAATGAGCAGTTCTTC. Translation gives CASSLSGGSVNEQFF.

J is TRBJ1-3 and V is TRBV7-6, with 7 bases that match TRBD1. Looked up from germline, CDR1 is SGHVS and CDR2 is FNYEAQ. V shed 1 base, J shed 0 bases, and the junction held 6 bases outside the gene matches. This CDR3 is 17 amino acids long. The CDR3 is CASSLGTGWSSGNTIYF. The CDR3 nucleotides read TGTGCCAGCAGCTTAGGGACAGGTTGGAGCTCTGGAAACACCATATATTTT.